The T cell receptor (beta chain) under discussion was sequenced for a study of blood T cell repertoires in COVID-19. Study in general: Samples taken during acute and convalescent COVID-19 were collected in the United States, Italy and Spain. T cells, B-cell-depleted T cells, or PBMCs supplied cDNA or gDNA.

Original analysis: Reference gene primer amplification in the assay estimated nucleated cell counts. Profiled with immunoSEQ multiplex PCR; TCRdb holds only in-frame clones, not every one. V, J and clone size are those of that table, while D and trimming were read from the DNA. The sample includes approximately 260,000 clones, around nine tenths of them seen just once. V gave up 0 bases and J gave up 5 bases; unmatched junction bases: 2. CDR3 length equals 15 residues. The germline V gene encodes CDR1 KGHSH and CDR2 LQKENI. The sample consisted of peripheral blood. The chain recombines TRBV18 with TRBJ2-1; 9 bases match TRBD2. The clonotype comes from a man aged 50 or older with acute or convalescent COVID-19. CDR3 in amino acids: CASSPPTSGNNEQFF. The CDR3 DNA follows: TGTGCCAGCTCACCACCGACTAGCGGAAACAATGAGCAGTTCTTC. Full variable domain (missing parts from reference TRBV18 and TRBJ2-1): NAGVMQNPRHLVRRRGQEARLRCSPMKGHSHVYWYRQLPEEGLKFMVYLQKENIIDESGMPKERFSAEFPKEGPSILRIQQVVRGDSAAYFCASSPPTSGNNEQFFGPGTRLTVL.